This entry lists 10 T cell receptor beta chains sequenced from one sample in a study of CD8 T cells in ankylosing spondylitis (dated by TCRdb to about 2017). What the study reported, not specific to this receptor: A TCR beta motif of eight highly homologous amino acid variants appeared characteristic of blood from ankylosing spondylitis patients.

Library method: 5' RACE. The listed sequencing device is Illumina HiSeq 2500. Using fastp trimming at Q25 and MiXCR clonotype assembly, TCRdb reanalyzed the public sequencing data and kept in-frame beta chains. Entries are consolidated by CDR3 protein sequence, retaining the most common genes and DNA. This sample has a few hundred thousand distinct CDR3 sequences in its table, and 7% to 9% of those were observed once. Just over 14% of the sample lies in the top ten. These TCRs' antigens remain unknown. Sequenced sample: blood, either unsorted or a sorted T cell fraction (not recorded which). These receptors all stem from a male donor with ankylosing spondylitis.

This clonotype was seen more than once but under ten times. This chain joins TRBV27 and TRBJ1-4; D uncertain. Per germline, CDR1 MNHEY and CDR2 SMNVEV (reference sequence). This CDR3 spans 14 amino acids. Trimming removed 4 bases at V and 7 bases at J, with 13 bases between. CDR3 protein: CASSSPRRGEKLFF. The CDR3, as DNA: TGTGCCAGCAGTTCCCCCCGGCGGGGTGAAAAACTGTTTTTT.

The table lists this clonotype with many counts. This chain uses TRBV5-1 with TRBJ2-3; no firm D call. The CDR3 consists of 15 residues. Trimming pared 0 bases from V and 0 bases from J, leaving 8 bases between. Germline-derived CDR1 and CDR2 are SGHRS and YFSETQ. CDR3 amino acids: CASSLVTPSTDTQYF. The DNA for the CDR3 is TGCGCCAGCAGCTTGGTAACACCAAGCACAGATACGCAGTATTTT.

This clonotype was recorded a few times. The rearrangement joins TRBV6-5 to TRBJ1-5; TRBD1 agrees at 10 bases. The junction had 1 base not matched to a gene; V was cut back by 4 bases and J by 4 bases. The CDR3 covers 14 residues. The germline V gene encodes CDR1 MNHEY and CDR2 SVGAGI. The CDR3 loop reads CASSWGQGNQPQHF. In DNA, the CDR3 is TGTGCCAGCAGTTGGGGACAGGGGAATCAGCCCCAGCATTTT.

The chain couples TRBV29-1 to TRBJ2-1, with a possible D match to TRBD2 (6 bases). From germline, CDR1 is SQVTM and CDR2 ANQGSEA. The ends were cut back, 7 bases at V and 4 bases at J, with 17 bases in the middle. The CDR3 extends over 14 amino acids. CDR3 coding DNA: TGCAGCGGGGGCGGGGCGCGGACATACAATGAGCAGTTCTTC. Translated: CSGGGARTYNEQFF.

This chain links TRBV27 with TRBJ2-5, with 7 bases matching TRBD1. The CDR3 sequence is 15 residues long. The junction had 10 bases not matched to a gene; V was cut back by 5 bases and J by 4 bases. The germline V gene has CDR1 MNHEY and CDR2 SMNVEV (reference sequence). DNA of the CDR3: TGTGCCAGCAGTAGCACAGGGGTCCGAGGAGAGACCCAGTACTTC. This sequence encodes CASSSTGVRGETQYF.

This clonotype has a handful of counts. This sequence joins TRBV7-3 and TRBJ2-4; D not resolved. V was clipped by 6 bases and J by 0 bases, with 12 bases between them. This CDR3 comprises 15 residues. The V gene's germline CDR1 is SGHTA and CDR2 FQGTGA. The CDR3 region is CASSPHVLAKNIQYF. CDR3 in DNA: TGTGCCAGCAGTCCCCACGTCCTAGCCAAAAACATTCAGTACTTC.

The CDR3 here is CASRTRTGGQPQHF. The DNA of the CDR3 is TGTGCCAGTAGGACTAGGACAGGCGGTCAGCCCCAGCATTTT. The chain uses TRBV19 and TRBJ1-5, with 7 bases lining up with TRBD1. CDR3 length: 14 residues. Trimming took 6 bases from V and 6 from J; bases not matched to a gene: 8. The germline V gene has CDR1 LNHDA and CDR2 SQIVND (reference sequence). Full variable domain (rest looked up from reference TRBV19 and TRBJ1-5): DGGITQSPKYLFRKEGQNVTLSCEQNLNHDAMYWYRQDPGQGLRLIYYSQIVNDFQKGDIAEGYSVSREKKESFPLTVTSAQKNPTAFYLCASRTRTGGQPQHFGDGTRLSIL.

The rearrangement links TRBV20-1 to TRBJ1-3; D is ambiguous. V gave up 1 base and J gave up 2 bases, with 6 bases separating them. Germline loops: CDR1 DFQATT, CDR2 SNEGSKA (reference sequence). The CDR3 is 13 residues long. The CDR3 bases are TGCAGTGCTAGAGGGGTAGCTGGAAACACCATATATTTT. Its protein is CSARGVAGNTIYF.

This clonotype was observed many times. The chain couples TRBV12-3 or TRBV12-4 to TRBJ1-2; D perhaps matches TRBD1 (5 bases). This CDR3 comprises 13 residues. Trimming stripped 6 bases from V and 2 bases from J, with 10 bases between. The CDR3, as DNA: TGTGCCAGCAGGGGGACGGGGAACTATGGCTACACCTTC. Translation: CASRGTGNYGYTF.

This clonotype was seen more than once but under ten times. This chain links TRBV20-1 with TRBJ2-7; 8 bases match TRBD1. The germline V gene encodes CDR1 DFQATT and CDR2 SNEGSKA (reference sequence). After removal of 7 bases from V and 7 bases from J, the junction contained 15 bases not matched to a gene. This CDR3 is 14 amino acids long. The CDR3 spells CSVEGDRRPWEQYF. CDR3 DNA sequence: TGCAGTGTCGAAGGGGACAGGCGGCCTTGGGAGCAGTACTTC.